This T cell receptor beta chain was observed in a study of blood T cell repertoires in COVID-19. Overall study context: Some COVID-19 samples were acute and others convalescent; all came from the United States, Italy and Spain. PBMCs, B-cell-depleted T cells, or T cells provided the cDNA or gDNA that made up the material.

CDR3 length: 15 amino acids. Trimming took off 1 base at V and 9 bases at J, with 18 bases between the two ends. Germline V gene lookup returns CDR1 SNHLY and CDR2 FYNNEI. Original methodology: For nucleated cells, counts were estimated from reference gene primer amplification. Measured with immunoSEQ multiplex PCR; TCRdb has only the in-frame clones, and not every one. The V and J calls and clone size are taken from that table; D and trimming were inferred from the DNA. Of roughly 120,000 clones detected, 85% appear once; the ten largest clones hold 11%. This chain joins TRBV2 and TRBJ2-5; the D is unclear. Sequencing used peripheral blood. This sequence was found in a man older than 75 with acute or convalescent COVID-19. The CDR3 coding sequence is TGTGCCAGCAGTGAAGGGGTTCTAGGCACTGAAGCCCAGTACTTC. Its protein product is CASSEGVLGTEAQYF.